This is a list of T cell receptor beta chains from one sample in a study of identifying expanded T cells in peripheral blood. TCRdb's table, derived via immunoSEQ multiplex PCR, lists solely in-frame clones and lacks some. The sample includes about 78,000 clones, roughly four fifths seen only once; the top ten take 18%. The specimen sequenced was blood. The receptor source for this set is a person between 18 and 75 years old in good health. Both conserved end residues are part of each CDR3. A D gene is named only where the DNA matches it firmly. Clone size is shown for a subset of rows, as once, few, many or a class of expanded clone.

v_call,j_call,clone_size,d_call,cdr3_nt,cdr3_aa
TRBV7-3,TRBJ2-3,NA,NA,TGTGCCAGCAGCTTAACTGACAGGTTGGGCACAGATACGCAGTATTTT,CASSLTDRLGTDTQYF
TRBV5-4,TRBJ2-7,few,TRBD1,TGTGCCAGCAGCCCGGGACAGGGGAACGAGCAGTACTTC,CASSPGQGNEQYF
TRBV21-1,TRBJ1-1,NA,NA,TGTGCCAGCGGAAGCGGGACACAAAACACTGAAGCTTTCTTT,CASGSGTQNTEAFF
TRBV7-7,TRBJ2-3,NA,NA,TGTGCTAGCAGCTTAGGGCCAACAGATACGCAGTATTTT,CASSLGPTDTQYF
TRBV2,TRBJ2-1,NA,NA,TGTGCCAGCAGTTCTGGGAATGAGCAGTTCTTC,CASSSGNEQFF
TRBV7-9,TRBJ2-1,once,NA,TGTGCCAGCAGCTCGGGGACCTACAATGAGCAGTTCTTC,CASSSGTYNEQFF
TRBV10-3,TRBJ1-4,NA,NA,TGTGCCATCAGTCAAGGGCGGGATGAAAAACTGTTTTTT,CAISQGRDEKLFF
TRBV4-2,TRBJ2-7,once,NA,TGTGCCAGCAGCCAAGAGGAAGACTTGGGGAACAGGGATTACGAGCAGTACTTC,CASSQEEDLGNRDYEQYF
TRBV5-5,TRBJ1-5,NA,NA,TGTGCCAGCAGCTTGGCGCAGGGGCTGAATCAGCCCCAGCATTTT,CASSLAQGLNQPQHF
TRBV5-1,TRBJ2-3,NA,NA,TGCGCCAGCAGCTTCGGAGTGAGGACAGATACGCAGTATTTT,CASSFGVRTDTQYF
TRBV2,TRBJ1-5,few,TRBD1,TGTGCCAGCAGCCGGGACAGGGGGCATAATCAGCCCCAGCATTTT,CASSRDRGHNQPQHF
TRBV4-2,TRBJ2-1,NA,TRBD2,TGTGCCAGCAGCCAAGATGAGACTAGCGGGAGTAATGAGCAGTTCTTC,CASSQDETSGSNEQFF
TRBV9,TRBJ2-3,NA,NA,TGTGCCAGCAGCGTAGAACTAATCACAGATACGCAGTATTTT,CASSVELITDTQYF
TRBV7-9,TRBJ2-3,NA,TRBD2,TGTGCCAGCAGCTTGGGACTAGCGGGCACTAGCACAGATACGCAGTATTTT,CASSLGLAGTSTDTQYF
TRBV28,TRBJ1-2,NA,NA,TGTGCCAGCAGACCACAGGGAGACTATGGCTACACCTTC,CASRPQGDYGYTF
TRBV27,TRBJ1-2,NA,NA,TGTGCCAGCAGTGGCAGGGGAGGGCCAGCTAACTATGGCTACACCTTC,CASSGRGGPANYGYTF
TRBV5-4,TRBJ2-3,NA,NA,TGTGCCAGCAGCCTCCCTAGGCTCCCTAATACGCAGTATTTT,CASSLPRLPNTQYF
TRBV10-1,TRBJ1-5,NA,NA,TGCGCCAGCAGGCGGGAAAACAATCAGCCCCAGCATTTT,CASRRENNQPQHF
TRBV7-2,TRBJ2-1,NA,NA,TGTGCCAGCAGCTTACAAGGGATTGGCGACAATGAGCAGTTCTTC,CASSLQGIGDNEQFF
TRBV6-5,TRBJ2-7,NA,NA,TGTGCCAGCAGACCGGACGGGACGCCTGGTAACGAGCAGTACTTC,CASRPDGTPGNEQYF
TRBV18,TRBJ1-4,NA,NA,TGTGCCAGCTCACCATCCGGGGGGCTGGGGGAAAAACTGTTTTTT,CASSPSGGLGEKLFF
TRBV9,TRBJ2-1,NA,NA,TGTGCCAGCAGCGTAAACAATGAGCAGTTCTTC,CASSVNNEQFF
TRBV6-5,TRBJ2-3,NA,NA,TGTGCCAGCAGTTACTCGTTTTCCGGGAACAGAGATACGCAGTATTTT,CASSYSFSGNRDTQYF
TRBV6-1,TRBJ1-5,few,NA,TGTGCCAGCTCTGACAGCGGGAATCAGCCCCAGCATTTT,CASSDSGNQPQHF
TRBV10-3,TRBJ2-2,NA,TRBD1,TGTGCCATCAGTGGGGGACAGCTAACCGGGGAGCTGTTTTTT,CAISGGQLTGELFF
TRBV19,TRBJ1-1,once,NA,TGTGCCAGTAGTATTCCTTGGGTGAACACTGAAGCTTTCTTT,CASSIPWVNTEAFF
TRBV27,TRBJ2-3,NA,TRBD1,TGTGCCAGCAGTCCCCGTCCACAGGGGGCATTTGAAGATACGCAGTATTTT,CASSPRPQGAFEDTQYF
TRBV6-5,TRBJ2-1,NA,TRBD2,TGTGCCAGCAGAAACCTAGCGGGAGGGCTCACTGAGCAGTTCTTC,CASRNLAGGLTEQFF
TRBV29-1,TRBJ2-1,NA,NA,TGCAGCGTTGAAGGGGTTAGGACGGGGGTGCACAATGAGCAGTTCTTC,CSVEGVRTGVHNEQFF
TRBV7-9,TRBJ1-1,NA,NA,TGTGCCAGCGCGCAGGCCATGAACACTGAAGCTTTCTTT,CASAQAMNTEAFF
TRBV7-7,TRBJ1-1,few,NA,TGTGCTAGCAGCCGGGACACTAACACTGAAGCTTTCTTT,CASSRDTNTEAFF
TRBV19,TRBJ1-6,once,NA,TGTGCCAGTAGTATTGCCAGGGCGGGAGATTCACCCCTCCACTTT,CASSIARAGDSPLHF
TRBV27,TRBJ2-3,NA,TRBD2,TGTGCCAGCAGTTTTAGCGGGAGGGCCATCGCAGATACGCAGTATTTT,CASSFSGRAIADTQYF
TRBV7-8,TRBJ2-1,NA,TRBD2,TGTGCCAGCAGCCTCGGGAGGAGCGGGAGAAGAAATGAGCAGTTCTTC,CASSLGRSGRRNEQFF
TRBV6-5,TRBJ2-3,once,NA,TGTGCCAGCAGTCCCGGATTGGCCACAGATACGCAGTATTTT,CASSPGLATDTQYF
TRBV7-6,TRBJ2-7,few,TRBD1,TGTGCCAGCAGCATAGGGGGCGGCCTCTCCTACGAGCAGTACTTC,CASSIGGGLSYEQYF
TRBV10-3,TRBJ2-3,NA,NA,TGTGCCAGCTATGGGGGCACAGATACGCAGTATTTT,CASYGGTDTQYF
TRBV29-1,TRBJ2-3,NA,TRBD2,TGCAGCGTAGCGGGAGGGGTACGCCCAGATACGCAGTATTTT,CSVAGGVRPDTQYF
TRBV19,TRBJ2-7,NA,TRBD1,TGTGCCAGTAGTCGGGACAGGGATTCCTACGAGCAGTACTTC,CASSRDRDSYEQYF
TRBV1,TRBJ2-5,NA,NA,TGCACCAGCAGCCCCACCGGGGGACTAGCCCGGGAGACCCAGTACTTC,CTSSPTGGLARETQYF
TRBV7-9,TRBJ2-5,NA,TRBD2,TGTGCCAGCAGTACCTACCGACTAGCGGGGGAGACCCAGTACTTC,CASSTYRLAGETQYF